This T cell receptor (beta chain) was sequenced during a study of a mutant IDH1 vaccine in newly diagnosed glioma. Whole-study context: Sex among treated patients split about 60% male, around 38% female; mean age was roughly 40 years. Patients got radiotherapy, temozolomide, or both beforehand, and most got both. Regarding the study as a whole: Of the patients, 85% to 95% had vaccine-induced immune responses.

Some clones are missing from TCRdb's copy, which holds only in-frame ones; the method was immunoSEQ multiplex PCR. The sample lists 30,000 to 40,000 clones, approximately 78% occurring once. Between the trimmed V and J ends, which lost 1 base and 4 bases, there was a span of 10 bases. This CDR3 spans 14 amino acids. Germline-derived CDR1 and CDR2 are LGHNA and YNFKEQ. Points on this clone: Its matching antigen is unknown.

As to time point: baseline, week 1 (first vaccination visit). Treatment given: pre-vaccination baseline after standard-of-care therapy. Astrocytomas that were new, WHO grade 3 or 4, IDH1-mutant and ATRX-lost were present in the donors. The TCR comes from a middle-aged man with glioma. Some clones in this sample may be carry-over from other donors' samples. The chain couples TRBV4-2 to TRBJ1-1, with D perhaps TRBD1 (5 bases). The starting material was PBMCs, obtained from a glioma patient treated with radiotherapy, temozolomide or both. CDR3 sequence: CASSQAQATTEAFF. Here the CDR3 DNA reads TGTGCCAGCAGCCAAGCACAGGCGACCACTGAAGCTTTCTTT.